This T cell receptor (beta chain) was observed in a study of T cells after yellow fever vaccination. At the level of the study: With SMART-Seq v4 Ultra Low Input, the fractions containing low cell numbers were prepared.

The CDR3 runs to 17 residues. Per germline, CDR1 PRHDT and CDR2 FYEKMQ (reference sequence). The V and J ends lost 0 bases and 0 bases respectively, with 9 bases between them. This clonotype was picked up a small number of times. What it binds is not known. MiXCR, applied by TCRdb to the 5' RACE reads, yields one record per CDR3 protein. The sample contains 120,000 or so distinct CDR3 sequences, 8.9% of which appear only once. Study findings and constraints: The booster saw the reappearance of most primary-vaccination clones (approximately 97% CD4, around 88% CD8).

The TCR comes from a man aged 18 to 29 who received the YFV17D yellow fever vaccine. The source material was CD8+ T cells sorted from PBMCs, sampled on the day of the yellow fever booster vaccination. This chain joins TRBV13 and TRBJ1-6; D is ambiguous. Here the CDR3 reads CASSLGAKSSYNSPLHF. The CDR3 nucleotides are TGTGCCAGCAGCTTAGGCGCTAAGAGCTCCTATAATTCACCCCTCCACTTT.